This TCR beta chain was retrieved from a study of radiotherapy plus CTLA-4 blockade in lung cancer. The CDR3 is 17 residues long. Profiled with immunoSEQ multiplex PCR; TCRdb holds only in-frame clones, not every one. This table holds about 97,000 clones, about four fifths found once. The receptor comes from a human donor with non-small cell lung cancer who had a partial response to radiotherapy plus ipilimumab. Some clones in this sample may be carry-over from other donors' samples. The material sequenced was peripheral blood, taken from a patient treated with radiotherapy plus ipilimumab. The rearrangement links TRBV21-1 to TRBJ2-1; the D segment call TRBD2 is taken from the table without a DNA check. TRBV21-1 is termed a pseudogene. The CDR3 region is CASTRGGGTGIYNEQFF. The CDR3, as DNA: TGTGCCAGCACCCGAGGGGGGGGAACAGGGATCTACAATGAGCAGTTCTTC.